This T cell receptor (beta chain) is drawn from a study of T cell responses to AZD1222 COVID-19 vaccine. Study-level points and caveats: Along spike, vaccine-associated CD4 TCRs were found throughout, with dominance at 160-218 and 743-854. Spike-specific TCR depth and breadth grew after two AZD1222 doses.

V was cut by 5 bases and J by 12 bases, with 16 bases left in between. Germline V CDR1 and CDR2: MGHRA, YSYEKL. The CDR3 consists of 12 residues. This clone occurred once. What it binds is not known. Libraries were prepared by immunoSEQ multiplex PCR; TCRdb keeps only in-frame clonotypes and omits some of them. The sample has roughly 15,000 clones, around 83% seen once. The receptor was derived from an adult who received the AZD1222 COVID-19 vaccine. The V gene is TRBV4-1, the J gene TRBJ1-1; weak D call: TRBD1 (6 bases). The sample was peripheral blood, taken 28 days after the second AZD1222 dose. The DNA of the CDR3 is TGCGCCAGCAGCTCTCGGACAGTGGAGACTTTCTTT. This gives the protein CASSSRTVETFF.